Each of the 18 T cell receptor beta chains below was sequenced from the same sample in a study of blood T cell repertoires in COVID-19. Here immunoSEQ multiplex PCR was the method, and the copy in TCRdb shows in-frame clones only, minus some. The sample includes about 150,000 clones, approximately 80% of them seen just once. Source material: peripheral blood. The origin of the receptors is an elderly woman with acute or convalescent COVID-19.

This chain joins TRBV5-1 and TRBJ1-2, with D perhaps TRBD1 (6 bases). The CDR3 spans 15 residues. CDR1 is SGHRS and CDR2 is YFSETQ in the germline V gene. V dropped 2 bases and J dropped 8 bases, with 19 bases sitting between them. CDR3 DNA: TGCGCCAGCAGCTTCACGCGGACAGACCCGTTAGGCTACACCTTC. This encodes CASSFTRTDPLGYTF.

This rearrangement joins TRBV12-3 or TRBV12-4 to TRBJ1-2; D gene ambiguous. V lost 6 bases and J 1 base, leaving 6 bases between the germline ends. This CDR3 has 12 residues. CDR3 residues: CASRLLNYGYTF. In DNA, the CDR3 is TGTGCCAGCAGATTACTTAACTATGGCTACACCTTC.

The chain couples TRBV12-3 or TRBV12-4 to TRBJ1-6; D is ambiguous. V was clipped by 4 bases and J by 11 bases, with 9 bases between them. The CDR3 covers 12 residues. CDR3 coding DNA: TGTGCCAGCAGTTCCTATCGCGCACCCCTCCACTTT. It specifies CASSSYRAPLHF.

CDR3 sequence: CAWSVAVDLGAPLHF. For the CDR3, the DNA is TGTGCCTGGAGTGTAGCCGTAGACCTAGGGGCACCCCTCCACTTT. This chain links TRBV30 with TRBJ1-6; D is possibly TRBD1 (5 bases). Between the trimmed V and J ends, which lost 0 bases and 11 bases, there was a span of 17 bases. Germline V gives CDR1 GTSNPN, CDR2 SVGIG (reference sequence). This CDR3 has 15 amino acids.

The V call is TRBV7-9, the J call TRBJ1-2; tentatively, D is TRBD1 (5 bases). Trimming stripped 3 bases from V and 5 bases from J, with 10 bases between. This CDR3 contains 13 residues. The V gene's germline CDR1 is SEHNR and CDR2 FQNEAQ (reference sequence). The CDR3 is CASSFRGKYGYTF. The CDR3 coding sequence is TGTGCCAGCAGCTTCCGGGGGAAGTATGGCTACACCTTC. Using reference TRBV7-9 and TRBJ1-2 for the parts outside the CDR3, the full variable domain is DTGVSQNPRHKITKRGQNVTFRCDPISEHNRLYWYRQTLGQGPEFLTYFQNEAQLEKSRLLSDRFSAERPKGSFSTLEIQRTEQGDSAMYLCASSFRGKYGYTFGSGTRLTVV.

The rearrangement uses TRBV7-2 and TRBJ2-7; a possible D gene is TRBD1 (5 bases). There are 14 residues in the CDR3. In germline, CDR1 is SGHTA, CDR2 FQGNSA. Trimming shortened V by 5 bases and J by 3 bases, and 14 bases separated the two germline ends. CDR3 amino acids: CASSLARVSYEQYF. The CDR3 DNA is TGTGCCAGCAGCCTCGCCAGGGTGAGCTACGAGCAGTACTTC.

This chain connects TRBV15 to TRBJ1-4; D unclear. V lost 0 bases to trimming and J lost 11 bases, with 16 bases between them. Looked up from germline, CDR1 is LNHNV and CDR2 is YYDKDF (reference sequence). The CDR3 loop spans 15 amino acids. The CDR3: CATSRDPTLQSKLFF. CDR3 DNA sequence: TGTGCCACCAGCAGAGATCCCACCCTCCAGTCGAAACTGTTTTTT.

The J gene is TRBJ1-2, the V gene TRBV7-8; no clear D. Trimming left V 6 bases short and J 7 bases short, with 18 bases between. Germline assignment: CDR1 SGHVS and CDR2 FQNEAQ. CDR3 length: 14 amino acids. As DNA, the CDR3 is TGTGCCAGCAGGTCCAAAGATTCGGGGTTTGGCTACACCTTC. Its translation is CASRSKDSGFGYTF.

V gene TRBV15 combines with J gene TRBJ1-4; a weak D match, TRBD1 (5 bases). V shed 3 bases and J shed 7 bases, with 9 bases lying between them. The CDR3 runs 13 residues. Germline V CDR1 and CDR2: LNHNV, YYDKDF (reference sequence). CDR3: CATSSLGGEKLFF. CDR3 sequence (DNA): TGTGCCACCAGCAGCTTGGGGGGTGAAAAACTGTTTTTT.

The chain's CDR3 is CASSSQGTANYGYTF. The CDR3 DNA is TGCGCCAGCAGCTCTCAGGGCACCGCCAACTATGGCTACACCTTC. This chain joins TRBV5-1 and TRBJ1-2; possible D gene TRBD1, 5 bases. Per germline, CDR1 SGHRS and CDR2 YFSETQ. The CDR3 totals 15 residues. Trimming left V 3 bases short and J 2 bases short, with 14 bases between.

The chain links TRBV6-5 to TRBJ2-5; 10 nucleotides match TRBD1. Germline V gives CDR1 MNHEY, CDR2 SVGAGI. The CDR3 spans 15 residues. V lost 7 bases and J lost 4; bases outside the gene matches: 9. The CDR3 DNA is TGTGCCAGCAATAGAGGGGACAGGGGAGGAGAGACCCAGTACTTC. Protein: CASNRGDRGGETQYF.

This chain links TRBV27 with TRBJ2-7, with TRBD1 matching 9 bases. The V gene end was trimmed by 4 bases and the J gene end by 6 bases; junction bases not matched to a gene: 10. The CDR3 is 15 residues long. Germline V lookup: CDR1 MNHEY, CDR2 SMNVEV (reference sequence). CDR3 sequence reads: CASSSPGTGKGEQYF. The CDR3 coding sequence is TGTGCCAGCAGTTCCCCCGGGACAGGGAAGGGCGAGCAGTACTTC.

This sequence joins TRBV5-1 and TRBJ2-2, with D perhaps matching TRBD2 (6 bases). V was clipped by 4 bases and J by 1 base, with 14 bases between them. The CDR3 covers 16 residues. The germline CDR1 and CDR2 sequences are SGHRS and YFSETQ. CDR3 sequence reads: CASSPYAGRNTGELFF. CDR3 nucleotide sequence: TGCGCCAGCAGCCCTTATGCGGGGAGGAACACCGGGGAGCTGTTTTTT.

The V call is TRBV5-6, the J call TRBJ2-2, with 11 bases fitting TRBD1. Germline assignment: CDR1 SGHDT and CDR2 YYEEEE. The CDR3 consists of 16 residues. V dropped 3 bases and J dropped 5; count of bases not matched to a gene: 6. DNA for the CDR3: TGTGCCAGCAGCTCCGGGACAGGGGGAAAAACCGGGGAGCTGTTTTTT. This encodes CASSSGTGGKTGELFF.

The chain is built from TRBV19 and TRBJ1-1, with TRBD1 identical over 7 bases. From germline, CDR1 is LNHDA and CDR2 SQIVND (reference sequence). Trimming took 2 bases from V and 1 from J; bases not matched to a gene: 13. The CDR3 is made up of 18 amino acids. The CDR3 bases are TGTGCCAGTAGTATAAGGCAGTGGGGACAGCGCCAGAACACTGAAGCTTTCTTT. This encodes CASSIRQWGQRQNTEAFF.

The CDR3 reads CASSTDTGNTIYF. Written as DNA, the CDR3 is TGTGCCAGCAGTACTGATACTGGAAACACCATATATTTT. The rearrangement uses TRBV2 and TRBJ1-3; D is unclear. The CDR3 length is 13 residues. Germline V gene sequence: CDR1 SNHLY, CDR2 FYNNEI. The V and J ends lost 5 bases and 2 bases respectively, with 7 bases between them.

V and J are TRBV10-2 and TRBJ2-6; 8 nucleotides agree with TRBD1. Germline-derived CDR1 and CDR2 are WSHSY and SAAADI. The CDR3 sequence is 19 residues long. The ends lost 4 bases at V and 0 bases at J; junction bases unmatched: 11. The CDR3 loop reads CASSGRIGTGGSGANVLTF. The CDR3 region has the DNA TGCGCCAGCAGTGGAAGGATTGGGACAGGAGGCTCTGGGGCCAACGTCCTGACTTTC.

The rearrangement joins TRBV5-1 to TRBJ1-1; D is ambiguous. Germline CDR1 reads SGHRS; CDR2 reads YFSETQ. V gave up 0 bases and J gave up 1 base, with 7 bases separating them. The CDR3 consists of 14 residues. The DNA of the CDR3 is TGCGCCAGCAGCTTGGTCTCAGGGAACACTGAAGCTTTCTTT. Encoded protein: CASSLVSGNTEAFF.